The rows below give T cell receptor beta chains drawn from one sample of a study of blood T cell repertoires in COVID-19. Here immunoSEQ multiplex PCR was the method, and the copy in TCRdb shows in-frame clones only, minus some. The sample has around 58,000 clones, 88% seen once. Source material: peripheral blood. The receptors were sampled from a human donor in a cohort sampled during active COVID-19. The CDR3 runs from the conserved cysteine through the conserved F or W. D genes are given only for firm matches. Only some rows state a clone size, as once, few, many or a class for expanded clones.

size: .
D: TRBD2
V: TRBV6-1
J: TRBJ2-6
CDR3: CASSEREGTGANVLTF
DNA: TGTGCCAGCAGTGAAAGGGAGGGAACTGGGGCCAACGTCCTGACTTTC

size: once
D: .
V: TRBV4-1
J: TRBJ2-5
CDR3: CASSPISAQETQYF
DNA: TGCGCCAGCAGCCCTATTAGTGCTCAAGAGACCCAGTACTTC

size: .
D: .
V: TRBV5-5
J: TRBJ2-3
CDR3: CASRYREDTQYF
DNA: TGTGCCAGCAGGTACAGAGAAGATACGCAGTATTTT

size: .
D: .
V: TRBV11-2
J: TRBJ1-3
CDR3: CASSFGQTSGNTIYF
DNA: TGTGCCAGCAGCTTCGGACAGACGTCTGGAAACACCATATATTTT

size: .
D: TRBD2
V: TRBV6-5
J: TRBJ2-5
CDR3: CASSYGGGQGETQYF
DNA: TGTGCCAGCAGTTATGGCGGGGGGCAGGGGGAGACCCAGTACTTC

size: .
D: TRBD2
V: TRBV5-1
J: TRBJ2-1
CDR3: CASSLGSGARYNEQFF
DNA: TGCGCCAGCAGCTTGGGTAGCGGGGCACGTTACAATGAGCAGTTCTTC

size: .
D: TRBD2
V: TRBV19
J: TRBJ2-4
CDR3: CASSRLAGGENIQYF
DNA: TGTGCCAGTAGTAGACTAGCGGGGGGGGAAAACATTCAGTACTTC

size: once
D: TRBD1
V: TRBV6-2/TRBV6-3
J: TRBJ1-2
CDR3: CASSHSSGTGLYGYTF
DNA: TGTGCCAGCAGCCATTCCTCCGGGACAGGATTATATGGCTACACCTTC

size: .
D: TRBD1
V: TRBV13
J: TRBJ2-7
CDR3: CASSLSGQALYEQYF
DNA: TGTGCCAGCAGCTTAAGTGGACAGGCGCTCTACGAGCAGTACTTC

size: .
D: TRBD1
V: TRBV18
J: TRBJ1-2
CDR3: CASSQGQGARGYTF
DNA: TGTGCCAGCTCACAAGGACAGGGAGCTCGCGGCTACACCTTC

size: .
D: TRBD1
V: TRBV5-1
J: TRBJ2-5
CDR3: CASSWGQGQETQYF
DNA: TGCGCCAGCAGCTGGGGACAGGGGCAAGAGACCCAGTACTTC

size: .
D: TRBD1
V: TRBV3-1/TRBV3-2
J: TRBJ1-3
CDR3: CASSHPGQNASGNTIYF
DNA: TGTGCCAGCAGCCATCCGGGACAGAACGCTTCTGGAAACACCATATATTTT

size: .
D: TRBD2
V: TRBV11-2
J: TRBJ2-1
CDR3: CASSQFKGGGGSYNEQFF
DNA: TGTGCCAGCAGCCAATTTAAAGGCGGGGGAGGGTCCTACAATGAGCAGTTCTTC

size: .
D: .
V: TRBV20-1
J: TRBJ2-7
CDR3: CSASGGRSTGEQYF
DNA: TGCAGTGCTAGTGGGGGAAGATCCACAGGCGAGCAGTACTTC

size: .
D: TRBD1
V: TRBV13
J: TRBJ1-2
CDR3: CASRAGQGAVGYTF
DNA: TGTGCCAGCAGGGCCGGACAGGGGGCGGTGGGCTACACCTTC

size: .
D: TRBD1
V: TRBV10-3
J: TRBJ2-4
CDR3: CAIRSGQGGAIQYF
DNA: TGTGCCATCAGGTCCGGACAGGGTGGGGCCATTCAGTACTTC

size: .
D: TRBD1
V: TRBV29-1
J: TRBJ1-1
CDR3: CSVGTGMNTEAFF
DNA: TGCAGCGTTGGGACAGGGATGAACACTGAAGCTTTCTTT

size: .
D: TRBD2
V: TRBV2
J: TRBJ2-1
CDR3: CAGRRRETYNEQFF
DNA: TGTGCCGGGCGGAGGCGGGAGACCTACAATGAGCAGTTCTTC

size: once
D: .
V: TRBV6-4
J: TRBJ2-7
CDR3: CASSDSGFTGVAYEQYF
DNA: TGTGCCAGCAGTGACTCCGGTTTTACGGGAGTGGCTTACGAGCAGTACTTC

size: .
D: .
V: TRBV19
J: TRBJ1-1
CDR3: CASRGQGHAFF
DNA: TGTGCCAGTAGGGGACAAGGGCATGCTTTCTTT

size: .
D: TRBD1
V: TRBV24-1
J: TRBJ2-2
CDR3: CATSELGQQNTGELFF
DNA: TGTGCCACCAGTGAGCTGGGACAGCAGAACACCGGGGAGCTGTTTTTT

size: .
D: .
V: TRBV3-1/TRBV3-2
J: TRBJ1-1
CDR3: CASSQDLRGTEAFF
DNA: TGTGCCAGCAGCCAAGATTTAAGGGGCACTGAAGCTTTCTTT

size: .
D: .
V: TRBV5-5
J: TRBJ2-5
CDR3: CASSLSTSRETQYF
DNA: TGTGCCAGCAGCTTATCGACCAGCAGGGAGACCCAGTACTTC

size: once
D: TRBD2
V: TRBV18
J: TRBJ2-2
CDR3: CASSPTSTFTGELFF
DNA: TGTGCCAGCTCACCGACTAGCACCTTCACCGGGGAGCTGTTTTTT

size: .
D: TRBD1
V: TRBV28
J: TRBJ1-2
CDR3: CASSTGTDNYGYTF
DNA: TGTGCCAGCAGTACCGGGACAGATAACTATGGCTACACCTTC

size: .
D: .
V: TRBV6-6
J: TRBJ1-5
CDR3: CASSDTRTVNQPQHF
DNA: TGTGCCAGCAGTGATACTCGGACAGTTAATCAGCCCCAGCATTTT

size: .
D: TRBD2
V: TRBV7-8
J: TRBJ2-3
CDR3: CASSPLPAGVNTDTQYF
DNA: TGTGCCAGCAGCCCACTGCCAGCGGGGGTCAACACAGATACGCAGTATTTT